This T cell receptor beta chain was sequenced for a study of response to subunit inactivated influenza vaccine. Between the trimmed V and J ends, which lost 3 bases and 2 bases, there was a span of 11 bases. Germline lookup yields CDR1 DFQATT and CDR2 SNEGSKA (reference sequence). The CDR3 spans 14 residues. One entry per CDR3 protein, called by TCRdb with MiXCR from the RT-PCR reads. The profile shows around 650,000 distinct CDR3 sequences, more than 15% of them singletons. Material: PBMCs from blood, obtained 11 to 12 days after vaccination. The J gene is TRBJ1-5, the V gene TRBV20-1, with D hard to call. The receptor's source is a man in his forties or fifties who received an inactivated influenza vaccine. The CDR3 sequence is CSASEGLGNQPQHF. The CDR3 nucleotides are TGCAGTGCTAGTGAGGGTCTTGGCAATCAGCCCCAGCATTTT.